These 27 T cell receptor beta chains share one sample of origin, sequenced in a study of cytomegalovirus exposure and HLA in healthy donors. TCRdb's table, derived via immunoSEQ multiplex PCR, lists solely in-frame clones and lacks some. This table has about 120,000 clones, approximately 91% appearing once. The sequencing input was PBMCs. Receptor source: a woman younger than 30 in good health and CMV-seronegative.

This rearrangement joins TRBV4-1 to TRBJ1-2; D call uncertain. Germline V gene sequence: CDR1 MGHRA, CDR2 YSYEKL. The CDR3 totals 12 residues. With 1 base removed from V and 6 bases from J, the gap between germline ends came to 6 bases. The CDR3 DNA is TGCGCCAGCAGCCAAGGCGGGGATGGCTACACCTTC. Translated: CASSQGGDGYTF.

The CDR3 region has the DNA TGCAGCGTTGCCCTCGGGACCGGGGAGCTGTTTTTT. Translation: CSVALGTGELFF. V and J are TRBV29-1 and TRBJ2-2; D uncertain. The CDR3 runs 12 residues. The ends were cut back, 4 bases at V and 5 bases at J, with 8 bases in the middle. Per the germline V gene, CDR1 is SQVTM and CDR2 is ANQGSEA.

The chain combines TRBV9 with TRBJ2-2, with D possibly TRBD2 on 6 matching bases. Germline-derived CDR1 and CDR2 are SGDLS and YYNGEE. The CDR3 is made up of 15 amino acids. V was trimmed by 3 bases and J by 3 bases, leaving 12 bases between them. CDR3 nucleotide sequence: TGTGCCAGCAGCGGAGATAGCGGAGACACCGGGGAGCTGTTTTTT. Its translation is CASSGDSGDTGELFF.

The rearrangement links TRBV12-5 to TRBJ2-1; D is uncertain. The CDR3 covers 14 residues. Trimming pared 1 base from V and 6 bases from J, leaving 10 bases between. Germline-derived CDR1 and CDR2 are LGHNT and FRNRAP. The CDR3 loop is CASGLAPTFNEQFF. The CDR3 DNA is TGTGCTAGTGGTTTGGCCCCAACATTCAATGAGCAGTTCTTC.

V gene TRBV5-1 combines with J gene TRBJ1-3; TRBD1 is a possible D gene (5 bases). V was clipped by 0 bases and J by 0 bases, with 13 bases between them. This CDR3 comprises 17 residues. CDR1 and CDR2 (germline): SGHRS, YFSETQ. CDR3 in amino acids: CASSLASGRNSGNTIYF. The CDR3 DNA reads TGCGCCAGCAGCTTGGCCTCAGGGAGGAACTCTGGAAACACCATATATTTT.

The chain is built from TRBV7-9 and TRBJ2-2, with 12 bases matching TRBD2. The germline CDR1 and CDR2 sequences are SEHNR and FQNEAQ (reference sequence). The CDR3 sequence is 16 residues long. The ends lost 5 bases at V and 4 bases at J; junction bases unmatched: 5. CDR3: CASSQILAGGTGELFF. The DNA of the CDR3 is TGTGCCAGCAGCCAGATACTAGCGGGAGGCACCGGGGAGCTGTTTTTT.

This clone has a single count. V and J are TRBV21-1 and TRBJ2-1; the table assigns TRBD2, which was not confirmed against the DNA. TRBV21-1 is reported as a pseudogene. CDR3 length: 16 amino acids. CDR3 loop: CASSSEGDYLGNEQFF. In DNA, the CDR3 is TGTGCCAGCAGCTCGGAGGGGGACTATCTAGGCAATGAGCAGTTCTTC.

The CDR3 loop reads CAPEETLDSGPTYNEQFF. DNA of the CDR3: TGTGCCCCGGAAGAGACATTGGATAGCGGGCCTACCTACAATGAGCAGTTCTTC. The V call is TRBV10-3, the J call TRBJ2-1, with 7 bases matching TRBD2. Germline-derived CDR1 and CDR2 are ENHRY and SYGVKD. This CDR3 spans 18 amino acids. J gave up 2 bases and V 11 bases, and 21 bases lay outside the gene matches.

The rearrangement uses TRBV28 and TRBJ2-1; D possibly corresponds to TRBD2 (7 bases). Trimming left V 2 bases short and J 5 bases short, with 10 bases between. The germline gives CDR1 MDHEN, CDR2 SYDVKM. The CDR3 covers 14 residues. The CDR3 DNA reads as TGTGCCAGCAGTTTAGAGGGGGGGGACAATGAGCAGTTCTTC. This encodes CASSLEGGDNEQFF.

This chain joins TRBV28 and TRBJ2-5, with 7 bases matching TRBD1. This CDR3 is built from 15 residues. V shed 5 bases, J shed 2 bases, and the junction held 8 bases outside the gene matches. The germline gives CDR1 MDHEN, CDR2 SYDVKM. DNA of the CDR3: TGTGCCAGCAGTAGAGGGGGACAGATTCAAGAGACCCAGTACTTC. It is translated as CASSRGGQIQETQYF.

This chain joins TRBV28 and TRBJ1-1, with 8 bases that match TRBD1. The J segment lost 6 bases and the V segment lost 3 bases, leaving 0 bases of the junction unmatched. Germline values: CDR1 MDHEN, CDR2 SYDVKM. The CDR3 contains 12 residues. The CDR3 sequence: CASSLTGAEAFF. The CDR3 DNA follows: TGTGCCAGCAGTTTGACAGGGGCTGAAGCTTTCTTT.

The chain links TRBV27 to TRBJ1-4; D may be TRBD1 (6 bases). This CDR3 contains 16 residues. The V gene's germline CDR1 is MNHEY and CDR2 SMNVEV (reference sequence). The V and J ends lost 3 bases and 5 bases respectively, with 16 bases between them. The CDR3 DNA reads TGTGCCAGCAGTTTTTCGGGGGGCTCGGTGAATGAAAAACTGTTTTTT. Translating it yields CASSFSGGSVNEKLFF.

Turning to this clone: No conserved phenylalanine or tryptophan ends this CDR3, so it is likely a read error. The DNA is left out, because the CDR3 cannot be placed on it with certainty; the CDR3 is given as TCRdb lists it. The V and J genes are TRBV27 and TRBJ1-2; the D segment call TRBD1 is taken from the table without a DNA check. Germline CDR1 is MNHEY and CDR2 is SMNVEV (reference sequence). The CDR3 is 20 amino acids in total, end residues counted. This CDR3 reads CASSPRTGPNGRYGYMGAFL.

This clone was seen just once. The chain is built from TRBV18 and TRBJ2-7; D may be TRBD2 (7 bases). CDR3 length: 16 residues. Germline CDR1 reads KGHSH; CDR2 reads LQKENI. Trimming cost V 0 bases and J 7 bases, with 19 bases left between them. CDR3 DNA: TGTGCCAGCTCACCACCGTCGGGGGGCCTACGTCATGAGCAGTACTTC. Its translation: CASSPPSGGLRHEQYF.

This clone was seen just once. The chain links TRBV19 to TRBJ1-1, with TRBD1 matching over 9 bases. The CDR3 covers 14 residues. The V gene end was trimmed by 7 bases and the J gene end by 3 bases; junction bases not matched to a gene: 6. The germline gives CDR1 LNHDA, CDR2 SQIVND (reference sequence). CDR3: CASNAGTGYTEAFF. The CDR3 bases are TGTGCCAGTAATGCCGGGACAGGGTACACTGAAGCTTTCTTT.

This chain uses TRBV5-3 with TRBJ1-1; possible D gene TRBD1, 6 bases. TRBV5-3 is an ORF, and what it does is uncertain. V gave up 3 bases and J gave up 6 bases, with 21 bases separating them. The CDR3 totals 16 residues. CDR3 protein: CARSSKTGHEGAEAFF. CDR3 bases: TGTGCCAGAAGCTCCAAAACGGGACATGAGGGCGCTGAAGCTTTCTTT.

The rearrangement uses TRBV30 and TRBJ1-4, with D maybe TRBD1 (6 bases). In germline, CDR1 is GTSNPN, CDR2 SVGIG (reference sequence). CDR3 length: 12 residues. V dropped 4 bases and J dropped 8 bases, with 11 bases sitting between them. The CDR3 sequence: CAWNRVGEKLFF. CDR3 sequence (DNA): TGTGCCTGGAACAGGGTCGGGGAAAAACTGTTTTTT.

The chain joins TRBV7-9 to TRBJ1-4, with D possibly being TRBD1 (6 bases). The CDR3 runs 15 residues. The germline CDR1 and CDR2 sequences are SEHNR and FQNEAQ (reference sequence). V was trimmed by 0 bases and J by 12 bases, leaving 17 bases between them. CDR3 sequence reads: CASSLATGPARELFF. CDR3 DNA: TGTGCCAGCAGCTTAGCGACAGGACCCGCCCGGGAACTGTTTTTT.

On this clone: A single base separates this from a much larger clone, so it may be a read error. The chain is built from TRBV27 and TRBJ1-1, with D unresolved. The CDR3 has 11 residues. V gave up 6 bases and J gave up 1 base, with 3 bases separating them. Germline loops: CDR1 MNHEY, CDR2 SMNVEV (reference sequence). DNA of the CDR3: TGTGCCAGCAGCTCGAACACTGAAGCTTTCTTT. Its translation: CASSSNTEAFF.

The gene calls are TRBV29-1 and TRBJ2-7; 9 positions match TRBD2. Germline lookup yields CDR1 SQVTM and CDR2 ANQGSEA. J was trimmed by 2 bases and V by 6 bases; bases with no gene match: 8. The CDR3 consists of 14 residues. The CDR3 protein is CSVCLSGRAYEQYF. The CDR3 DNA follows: TGCAGCGTCTGTCTTAGCGGGAGAGCCTACGAGCAGTACTTC.

DNA of the CDR3: TGTGCCAGCAGTGATTTAGGACAGGGCGACGAGACCCAGTACTTC. The encoded protein is CASSDLGQGDETQYF. J is TRBJ2-5 and V is TRBV2, with 8 bases matching TRBD1. Trimming took 3 bases from V and 5 from J; bases not matched to a gene: 8. CDR3 length: 15 amino acids. Germline loops: CDR1 SNHLY, CDR2 FYNNEI.

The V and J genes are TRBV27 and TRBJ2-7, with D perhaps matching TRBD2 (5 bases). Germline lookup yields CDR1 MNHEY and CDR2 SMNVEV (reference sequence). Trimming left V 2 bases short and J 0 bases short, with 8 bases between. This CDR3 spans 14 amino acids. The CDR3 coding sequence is TGTGCCAGCAGTTTAGGAGGCAGCTCCTACGAGCAGTACTTC. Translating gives CASSLGGSSYEQYF.

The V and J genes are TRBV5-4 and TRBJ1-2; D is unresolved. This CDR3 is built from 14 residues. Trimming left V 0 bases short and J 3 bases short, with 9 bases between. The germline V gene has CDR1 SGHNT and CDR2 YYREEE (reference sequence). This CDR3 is CASSLGGPDYGYTF. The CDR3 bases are TGTGCCAGCAGCTTGGGAGGTCCTGACTATGGCTACACCTTC.

The CDR3 protein is CASSMSPFTARYEQYF. CDR3 DNA: TGTGCCAGTAGTATGTCTCCGTTCACTGCTCGTTACGAGCAGTACTTC. The J gene is TRBJ2-7, the V gene TRBV19; no firm D call. There are 16 residues in the CDR3. V was shortened by 3 bases and J by 4 bases, with 19 bases between the two germline ends. CDR1 is LNHDA and CDR2 is SQIVND in the germline V gene (reference sequence).

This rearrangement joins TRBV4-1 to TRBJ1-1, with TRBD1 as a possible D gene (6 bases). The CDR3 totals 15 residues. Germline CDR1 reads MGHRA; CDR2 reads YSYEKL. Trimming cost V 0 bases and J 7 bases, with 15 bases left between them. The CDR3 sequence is CASSQDPRQVDEAFF. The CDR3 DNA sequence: TGCGCCAGCAGCCAAGATCCCCGACAGGTTGATGAAGCTTTCTTT.

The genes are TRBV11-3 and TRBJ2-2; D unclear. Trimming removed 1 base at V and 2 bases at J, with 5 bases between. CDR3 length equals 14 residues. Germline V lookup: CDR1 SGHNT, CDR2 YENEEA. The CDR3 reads CASSLVRNTGELFF. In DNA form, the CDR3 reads TGTGCCAGCAGCTTAGTTCGTAACACCGGGGAGCTGTTTTTT.

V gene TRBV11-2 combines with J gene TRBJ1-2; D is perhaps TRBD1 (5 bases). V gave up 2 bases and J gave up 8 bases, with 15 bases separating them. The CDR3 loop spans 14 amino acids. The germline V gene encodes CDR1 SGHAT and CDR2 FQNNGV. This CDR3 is CASSLSSGLEGYTF. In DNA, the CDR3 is TGTGCCAGCAGCTTATCTTCAGGGTTAGAAGGCTACACCTTC.